The 25 T cell receptor beta chains in this list originate from one sample, sequenced in a study of T cell repertoires in cytomegalovirus infection. TCRdb ran MiXCR on the reads and lists one entry per CDR3 protein. The table includes fewer than 250,000 distinct CDR3 sequences, more than 9% detected once. The sample consisted of PBMCs. These receptors originate from a human donor in good health (CMV status not recorded). Some clones in this sample may be carry-over from other donors' samples.

The sample holds many counts of this clonotype. V gene TRBV7-2 combines with J gene TRBJ2-1; possibly TRBD2 for D (6 bases). This CDR3 has 14 amino acids. The germline V gene encodes CDR1 SGHTA and CDR2 FQGNSA. Trimming took 4 bases from V and 7 from J, leaving 14 bases between them. The CDR3 region has the DNA TGTGCCAGCAGCTCGCGGGGCGGGTTGAATGAGCAGTTCTTC. As protein: CASSSRGGLNEQFF.

This clonotype was recorded a few times. This chain connects TRBV9 to TRBJ1-2, with D perhaps matching TRBD1 (6 bases). The germline V and J ends were trimmed by 0 bases and 8 bases, with 32 bases remaining between them. The CDR3 is 20 residues long. Germline CDR1 is SGDLS and CDR2 is YYNGEE. Written as DNA, the CDR3 is TGTGCCAGCAGCGTAGCCATGTCGGGGGGGGGCGCGAACCATCGTCCGGGCTACACCTTC. It encodes CASSVAMSGGGANHRPGYTF.

This clonotype was detected only a few times. This rearrangement joins TRBV27 to TRBJ2-3; D might be TRBD2 (6 bases). Trimming shortened V by 5 bases and J by 4 bases, and 22 bases separated the two germline ends. Germline CDR1 is MNHEY and CDR2 is SMNVEV (reference sequence). This CDR3 comprises 17 residues. The CDR3 protein is CASSPMTGGTDADTQYF. In DNA form, the CDR3 reads TGTGCCAGCAGTCCCATGACTGGCGGGACGGATGCAGATACGCAGTATTTT.

This clonotype was found once. This rearrangement joins TRBV4-2 to TRBJ2-2, with D perhaps TRBD2 (5 bases). CDR1 LGHNA and CDR2 YNFKEQ come from the germline V gene. V gave up 4 bases and J gave up 6 bases, with 18 bases separating them. CDR3 size: 16 residues. The CDR3 DNA follows: TGTGCCAGCAGCCTACAACTAGTGGGAGTACCCGGGGAGCTGTTTTTT. The encoded protein is CASSLQLVGVPGELFF.

The chain has TRBV11-2 and TRBJ1-4; tentatively, D is TRBD1 (5 bases). Germline loops: CDR1 SGHAT, CDR2 FQNNGV. The CDR3 covers 14 residues. Trimming pared 8 bases from V and 6 bases from J, leaving 16 bases between. The CDR3 region has the DNA TGTGCCAGCCGCCAGGGAGGAAGGGATGAAAAACTGTTTTTT. Protein: CASRQGGRDEKLFF.

The table lists this clonotype with many counts. The genes are TRBV7-2 and TRBJ1-6, with D tentatively TRBD1 (5 bases). Trimming left V 2 bases short and J 9 bases short, with 17 bases between. The CDR3 length is 16 residues. The germline gives CDR1 SGHTA, CDR2 FQGNSA. DNA of the CDR3: TGTGCCAGCAGCTTAAGACCCGGGAGTAGGGGTTCACCCCTCCACTTT. Its protein product is CASSLRPGSRGSPLHF.

This clonotype was seen once. The V gene is TRBV20-1, the J gene TRBJ2-2; 7 bases map to TRBD2. The trim removed 1 base at V and 2 bases at J, leaving 7 bases unmatched. CDR1 and CDR2 (germline): DFQATT, SNEGSKA (reference sequence). There are 16 residues in the CDR3. CDR3 nucleotide sequence: TGCAGTGCTAGAGCCCGGTCTAGCGGAAACACCGGGGAGCTGTTTTTT. This encodes CSARARSSGNTGELFF.

Concerning this clonotype: A much larger clone lies one base from this, so it may be a read error. CDR3 in DNA: TGTGCCGGCAGTGCCTCGGACAGGAACGATTCACCCCTCCACTTT. It specifies CAGSASDRNDSPLHF. V and J are TRBV25-1 and TRBJ1-6; 7 bases agree with TRBD1. The CDR3 covers 15 residues. Germline CDR1 reads MGHDK; CDR2 reads SYGVNS.

This clonotype was seen many times. The chain has TRBV29-1 and TRBJ1-1; possibly TRBD1 for D (6 bases). Trimming left V 2 bases short and J 10 bases short, with 11 bases between. This CDR3 spans 11 amino acids. Germline V gene lookup returns CDR1 SQVTM and CDR2 ANQGSEA. The CDR3 reads CSVETGLRAFF. CDR3 in DNA: TGCAGCGTTGAAACAGGGCTCCGAGCTTTCTTT.

The chain has TRBV2 and TRBJ1-5; 9 nucleotides agree with TRBD1. This CDR3 is built from 13 residues. V dropped 6 bases and J dropped 8; count of bases not matched to a gene: 5. Germline V lookup: CDR1 SNHLY, CDR2 FYNNEI. CDR3 in DNA: TGTGCCAGCAGCATACAGGGGGCGAAGCCCCAGCATTTT. As protein: CASSIQGAKPQHF.

This clonotype was seen only a few times. CDR3 bases: TGTGCCAGCTCACCGCAAAAGACAGGGTTAGAGACCCAGTACTTC. This gives the protein CASSPQKTGLETQYF. V usage is TRBV18 and J usage is TRBJ2-5, with 7 bases matching TRBD1. V shed 3 bases, J shed 4 bases, and the junction held 8 bases outside the gene matches. Per germline, CDR1 KGHSH and CDR2 LQKENI. This CDR3 has 15 residues.

This clonotype showed up many times. The V gene is TRBV6-2 or TRBV6-3, the J gene TRBJ2-2; D is ambiguous. V gave up 10 bases and J gave up 1 base, with 16 bases separating them. CDR1 is MNHEY and CDR2 is SVGEGT in the germline V gene. This CDR3 region has 15 residues. This CDR3 is CATLPAGVNTGELFF. Written as DNA, the CDR3 is TGTGCCACCCTTCCTGCTGGGGTGAACACCGGGGAGCTGTTTTTT.

Regarding this clonotype: The junction differs from germline at one of its ends, possibly a read error. J is TRBJ1-4 and V is TRBV5-1, with 7 bases aligning to TRBD1. Germline V gene sequence: CDR1 SGHRS, CDR2 YFSETQ. CDR3 size: 15 residues. The CDR3: CASSLEGQQNEKPFF. The CDR3, as DNA: TGCGCCAGCAGCTTGGAGGGACAGCAAAATGAAAAACCGTTTTTT.

The chain has TRBV29-1 and TRBJ2-3, with D maybe TRBD1 (6 bases). The V end was cut by 5 bases, the J end by 2 bases, with 14 bases between. This CDR3 has 14 amino acids. Germline V gene sequence: CDR1 SQVTM, CDR2 ANQGSEA. The DNA for the CDR3 is TGCAGCGTTCAAAAACAGGGCCCCACAGATACGCAGTATTTT. Protein: CSVQKQGPTDTQYF.

This clonotype was found many times. The CDR3: CASSSDRADTQYF. The CDR3 DNA reads TGTGCCAGCAGCTCTGACAGGGCGGATACGCAGTATTTT. This chain uses TRBV7-2 with TRBJ2-3; 7 bases map to TRBD1. Germline values: CDR1 SGHTA, CDR2 FQGNSA. With V trimmed by 4 bases and J by 6 bases, 4 bases remained unmatched. The CDR3 length is 13 residues. Looking up the rest from reference TRBV7-2 and TRBJ2-3 gives the full variable domain: GAGVSQSPSNKVTEKGKDVELRCDPISGHTALYWYRQSLGQGLEFLIYFQGNSAPDKSGLPSDRFSAERTGGSVSTLTIQRTQQEDSAVYLCASSSDRADTQYFGPGTRLTVL.

V usage is TRBV4-2 and J usage is TRBJ2-5; 7 bases agree with TRBD2. The CDR3 is made up of 16 amino acids. Germline V lookup: CDR1 LGHNA, CDR2 YNFKEQ. The junction had 6 bases not matched to a gene; V was cut back by 1 base and J by 1 base. The CDR3 nucleotides are TGTGCCAGCAGCCAAGCTGGGGGGGAAACCCAAGAGACCCAGTACTTC. Encoded protein: CASSQAGGETQETQYF.

The chain combines TRBV11-2 with TRBJ2-5, with TRBD2 identical over 13 bases. This CDR3 spans 16 amino acids. Looked up from germline, CDR1 is SGHAT and CDR2 is FQNNGV. The J segment lost 1 base and the V segment lost 5 bases, leaving 4 bases of the junction unmatched. CDR3: CASSTRLAGGQETQYF. CDR3 nucleotides: TGTGCCAGCAGCACCCGACTAGCGGGAGGCCAAGAGACCCAGTACTTC.

This clonotype was counted many times. The V and J genes are TRBV5-6 and TRBJ2-6, with 11 bases aligning to TRBD1. J lost 1 base, V lost 4 bases, and 7 bases had no gene match. Germline V gene lookup returns CDR1 SGHDT and CDR2 YYEEEE. The CDR3 totals 18 residues. CDR3 in DNA: TGTGCCAGCAGCCGGGGGACAGGGGGATCATCTGGGGCCAACGTCCTGACTTTC. Amino acid sequence: CASSRGTGGSSGANVLTF.

The sample holds a few counts of this clonotype. The chain joins TRBV7-2 to TRBJ1-1; D gene uncertain. Germline V gene lookup returns CDR1 SGHTA and CDR2 FQGNSA. The CDR3 sequence is 14 residues long. V was clipped by 5 bases and J by 8 bases, with 18 bases between them. The CDR3 sequence is CASSPTLQNGEAFF. The CDR3 nucleotides are TGTGCCAGCAGCCCGACCCTCCAGAATGGGGAAGCTTTCTTT.

The chain links TRBV29-1 to TRBJ1-1, with unresolved D. V was cut by 5 bases and J by 1 base, with 11 bases left in between. This CDR3 is 13 amino acids long. In germline, CDR1 is SQVTM, CDR2 ANQGSEA. The CDR3 DNA reads TGCAGCGTTCGCACTACTCCGAACACTGAAGCTTTCTTT. Its translation is CSVRTTPNTEAFF.

The table lists this clonotype with a few counts. The chain joins TRBV7-6 to TRBJ2-7, with 8 nucleotides matching TRBD2. The CDR3 extends over 16 amino acids. CDR1 is SGHVS and CDR2 is FNYEAQ in the germline V gene. The V and J ends lost 5 bases and 4 bases, in that order; junction bases with no gene match: 13. The chain's CDR3 is CASSPLSGGKAYEQYF. The CDR3 coding sequence is TGTGCCAGCAGCCCTCTAAGCGGGGGTAAAGCTTACGAGCAGTACTTC.

Only a few counts were recorded for this clonotype. V and J are TRBV5-6 and TRBJ2-7; D possibly uses TRBD1 or TRBD2 (5 bases each). The CDR3 has 15 amino acids. Germline lookup yields CDR1 SGHDT and CDR2 YYEEEE. V lost 5 bases, J lost 2 bases, and 17 bases lay in between. CDR3 nucleotides: TGTGCCAGCAGACGGGACCGACCCTTCACCTACGAGCAGTACTTC. This codes for CASRRDRPFTYEQYF.

This clonotype was detected many times. The chain couples TRBV2 to TRBJ1-2; TRBD1 might be the D (6 bases). From germline, CDR1 is SNHLY and CDR2 FYNNEI. Between the trimmed V and J ends, which lost 6 bases and 6 bases, there was a span of 14 bases. The CDR3 covers 13 residues. Here the CDR3 reads CASSVQGQDGYTF. The CDR3 DNA reads as TGTGCCAGCAGCGTTCAGGGGCAGGATGGCTACACCTTC.

This clonotype came up many times. The gene calls are TRBV7-2 and TRBJ2-7, with D perhaps TRBD1 (6 bases). Germline V gives CDR1 SGHTA, CDR2 FQGNSA. This CDR3 is 14 amino acids long. Trimming removed 4 bases at V and 1 base at J, with 11 bases between. CDR3 region: CASSSYRVSYEQYF. CDR3 coding DNA: TGTGCCAGCAGCTCCTACAGGGTTTCCTACGAGCAGTACTTC. Full variable domain (outside the CDR3, taken from reference TRBV7-2 and TRBJ2-7): GAGVSQSPSNKVTEKGKDVELRCDPISGHTALYWYRQSLGQGLEFLIYFQGNSAPDKSGLPSDRFSAERTGGSVSTLTIQRTQQEDSAVYLCASSSYRVSYEQYFGPGTRLTVT.

The J gene is TRBJ2-2, the V gene TRBV12-3 or TRBV12-4, with D possibly being TRBD1 (6 bases). Deletions cut 4 bases from V and 2 bases from J, with 8 bases between. The CDR3 contains 14 residues. DNA of the CDR3: TGTGCCAGCAGTTCCAGGGGTAACACCGGGGAGCTGTTTTTT. It yields the protein CASSSRGNTGELFF.